These T cell receptor beta chains were read from a single sample in a study of blood T cell repertoires in COVID-19. The data were produced by immunoSEQ multiplex PCR, yet TCRdb's version contains in-frame clones alone and is incomplete. The table has around 100,000 clones, roughly 91% seen once; the top ten hold about 6.3%. Sequenced sample: peripheral blood. The receptor set was obtained from a human donor in a cohort sampled during active COVID-19. Each CDR3 is given with its conserved first and last residue. The order of the fields is J gene, V gene, CDR3 protein.

j_gene: TRBJ2-1; v_gene: TRBV6-1; CDR3aa: CASSDADRGQSRAYNEQFF
j_gene: TRBJ2-3; v_gene: TRBV6-5; CDR3aa: CASSLREGPTDTQYF
j_gene: TRBJ2-3; v_gene: TRBV19; CDR3aa: CASSTGRRGTQYF
j_gene: TRBJ2-5; v_gene: TRBV5-1; CDR3aa: CASSLGEFAEETQYF
j_gene: TRBJ2-7; v_gene: TRBV4-3; CDR3aa: CASSPGLAGVGYEQYF
j_gene: TRBJ2-7; v_gene: TRBV6-5; CDR3aa: CASSLGLAPYEQYF
j_gene: TRBJ2-1; v_gene: TRBV7-9; CDR3aa: CASSPGQGRNNEQFF
j_gene: TRBJ2-1; v_gene: TRBV5-1; CDR3aa: CASSFSSGDEQFF
j_gene: TRBJ1-5; v_gene: TRBV11-2; CDR3aa: CASSIDSRRPQHF
j_gene: TRBJ2-2; v_gene: TRBV6-5; CDR3aa: CASRPTGGWTGELFF
j_gene: TRBJ1-4; v_gene: TRBV11-2; CDR3aa: CASSMGQAATNEKLFF
j_gene: TRBJ2-2; v_gene: TRBV4-1; CDR3aa: CASSPRNQAGYTGELFF
j_gene: TRBJ2-2; v_gene: TRBV11-3; CDR3aa: CASSRQLNTGELFF
j_gene: TRBJ1-1; v_gene: TRBV7-9; CDR3aa: CASSLAPSGVFVGAFF
j_gene: TRBJ2-3; v_gene: TRBV24-1; CDR3aa: CATSRQGTADTQYF
j_gene: TRBJ2-5; v_gene: TRBV6-5; CDR3aa: CASSTSTSGKETQYF
j_gene: TRBJ2-7; v_gene: TRBV27; CDR3aa: CASSLSGGPSYEQYF
j_gene: TRBJ2-2; v_gene: TRBV18; CDR3aa: CASSPRGTGELFF
j_gene: TRBJ2-4; v_gene: TRBV9; CDR3aa: CASSVDGTGGDIQYF
j_gene: TRBJ2-5; v_gene: TRBV4-1; CDR3aa: CASSRDTQLGETQYF
j_gene: TRBJ2-5; v_gene: TRBV28; CDR3aa: CASSFRGIESYF
j_gene: TRBJ2-3; v_gene: TRBV5-4; CDR3aa: CASSYGRNTQYF
j_gene: TRBJ2-3; v_gene: TRBV28; CDR3aa: CASSLVRLAEITDTQYF
j_gene: TRBJ1-1; v_gene: TRBV5-4; CDR3aa: CASSLSGTEAFF
j_gene: TRBJ2-3; v_gene: TRBV5-6; CDR3aa: CASSRRGRVGDTQYF
j_gene: TRBJ2-1; v_gene: TRBV6-2/TRBV6-3; CDR3aa: CASSYVHGGHEQFF
j_gene: TRBJ1-6; v_gene: TRBV30; CDR3aa: CACSGQGFAPLHF
j_gene: TRBJ2-1; v_gene: TRBV28; CDR3aa: CASRGDSHNEQFF
j_gene: TRBJ2-1; v_gene: TRBV24-1; CDR3aa: CATSETGGGEQFF
j_gene: TRBJ2-7; v_gene: TRBV5-5; CDR3aa: CASSAYRDLYEQYF
j_gene: TRBJ2-5; v_gene: TRBV7-6; CDR3aa: CASSLGWAGGTETQYF
j_gene: TRBJ1-6; v_gene: TRBV15; CDR3aa: CATSRETGTGADSPLHF
j_gene: TRBJ1-1; v_gene: TRBV19; CDR3aa: CASSISGGLGTEAFF
j_gene: TRBJ2-5; v_gene: TRBV7-8; CDR3aa: CASSPRGGFTETQYF
j_gene: TRBJ2-4; v_gene: TRBV19; CDR3aa: CASSIGGGGLGNIQYF
j_gene: TRBJ2-5; v_gene: TRBV7-3; CDR3aa: CASSLASGARRETQYF
j_gene: TRBJ2-7; v_gene: TRBV19; CDR3aa: CASSTQGTGYEQYF
j_gene: TRBJ1-2; v_gene: TRBV6-2/TRBV6-3; CDR3aa: CASSYVDTYGYTF
j_gene: TRBJ1-1; v_gene: TRBV5-1; CDR3aa: CASSFTNTGATEAFF
j_gene: TRBJ2-5; v_gene: TRBV11-2; CDR3aa: CASRAGTKETQYF
j_gene: TRBJ2-1; v_gene: TRBV5-6; CDR3aa: CASSTSGYNEQFF
j_gene: TRBJ1-1; v_gene: TRBV12-3/TRBV12-4; CDR3aa: CASRPTATEAFF
j_gene: TRBJ1-6; v_gene: TRBV28; CDR3aa: CASSLGGTANSPLHF
j_gene: TRBJ2-4; v_gene: TRBV29-1; CDR3aa: CSVEVTSENIQYF
j_gene: TRBJ1-1; v_gene: TRBV23-1; CDR3aa: CASRGTGGGCTEAFF
j_gene: TRBJ1-2; v_gene: TRBV18; CDR3aa: CASSERQDPNDGYTF
j_gene: TRBJ1-1; v_gene: TRBV28; CDR3aa: CASSLFRDTEAFF
j_gene: TRBJ1-2; v_gene: TRBV5-6; CDR3aa: CASSPVDIVNYGYTF
j_gene: TRBJ1-1; v_gene: TRBV5-1; CDR3aa: CASSLGEPLMNTEAFF
j_gene: TRBJ2-7; v_gene: TRBV3-1/TRBV3-2; CDR3aa: CASSQDFGYSYEQYF
j_gene: TRBJ1-2; v_gene: TRBV18; CDR3aa: CASSPSPGTGEGYTF
j_gene: TRBJ2-5; v_gene: TRBV5-4; CDR3aa: CASSPTGQETQYF
j_gene: TRBJ1-5; v_gene: TRBV24-1; CDR3aa: CATSSGTYSNQPQHF
j_gene: TRBJ2-2; v_gene: TRBV28; CDR3aa: CASSLGHLTGELFF
j_gene: TRBJ2-2; v_gene: TRBV27; CDR3aa: CASSRRQVGELFF
j_gene: TRBJ1-5; v_gene: TRBV19; CDR3aa: CASSYTRFRGSSSNQPQHF
j_gene: TRBJ2-1; v_gene: TRBV11-2; CDR3aa: CASSLVWRGGSEQFF
j_gene: TRBJ2-7; v_gene: TRBV7-6; CDR3aa: CASSRSVQGGAHEQYF